The rows below give T cell receptor beta chains drawn from one sample of a study of beta chain features in type 1 diabetes. Profiling relied on immunoSEQ multiplex PCR, and the TCRdb table lists in-frame clones only, not all of them. The sample consists of under 300,000 clones, roughly 20% of them appearing once. The sequenced sample was naive CD4+ T cells from blood. All receptors come from a woman in her thirties or forties with type 1 diabetes. Each CDR3 is given with its conserved first and last residue. D genes are given only for firm matches. Not every row has a clone size; where given, it reads once, few, many or a size class.

TRBJ2-3 TRBD1 TRBV6-5 . TGTGCCAGCAGCCTGACAGGGAGTGAGGATACGCAGTATTTT CASSLTGSEDTQYF
TRBJ2-1 TRBD1 TRBV25-1 few TGTGCCAGCAGTGAGGGACAGGGCTACTCCTACAATGAGCAGTTCTTC CASSEGQGYSYNEQFF
TRBJ2-7 . TRBV4-2 . TGTGCCAGCAGCCAAGCCTATCGACAGGGCGGGGCCGAGCAGTACTTC CASSQAYRQGGAEQYF
TRBJ2-1 TRBD1 TRBV29-1 few TGCAGCATCTCCGGACAGGGGAGGAATGAGCAGTTCTTC CSISGQGRNEQFF
TRBJ1-2 . TRBV27 few TGTGCCAGCAGTTTATCGGCAGTAGGGAGCTATGGCTACACCTTC CASSLSAVGSYGYTF
TRBJ2-6 . TRBV7-9 . TGTGCCAGCAGCCCGTCTGGGGCCAACGTCCTGACTTTC CASSPSGANVLTF
TRBJ1-6 . TRBV11-1 . TGTGCCAGCAGCCCCCACAGGGATTCACCCCTCCACTTT CASSPHRDSPLHF
TRBJ2-6 . TRBV18 few TGTGCCAGCTCACCAGCGGCAGCCTCTGGGGCCAACGTCCTGACTTTC CASSPAAASGANVLTF
TRBJ1-2 TRBD1 TRBV7-9 few TGTGCCAGCAGCTTAGACAGGGGATCTGGTGGCTACACCTTC CASSLDRGSGGYTF
TRBJ1-5 . TRBV30 . TGTGCCTGGAGTGTCCGGGACTATCAGCCCCAGCATTTT CAWSVRDYQPQHF
TRBJ2-7 . TRBV5-1 . TGCGCCAGCAGCTTGGAGTCCGGGTCCCTCTCCTACGAGCAGTACTTC CASSLESGSLSYEQYF
TRBJ2-2 TRBD1 TRBV29-1 few TGCAGCGTTAACAGGGGGCGCGGGACCGGGGAGCTGTTTTTT CSVNRGRGTGELFF
TRBJ2-3 TRBD2 TRBV2 few TGTGCCAGCAGTCTGGGACTAGCGGGCACAGATACGCAGTATTTT CASSLGLAGTDTQYF
TRBJ2-1 TRBD2 TRBV4-3 . TGCGCCAGCAGCCTGCTAGCGGGAGGGTCTTATGAGCAGTTCTTC CASSLLAGGSYEQFF
TRBJ1-1 . TRBV4-2 few TGTGCCAGCAGCCTCCAGGCTTCAGTTAACACTGAAGCTTTCTTT CASSLQASVNTEAFF
TRBJ2-1 TRBD2 TRBV11-2 . TGTGCCAGCAGGCCCCCTTGGAGCGGGGGGGAGCAGTTCTTC CASRPPWSGGEQFF
TRBJ2-1 TRBD1 TRBV15 . TGTGCCACCAGCAGAGATCCGACAGGGTACAATGAGCAGTTCTTC CATSRDPTGYNEQFF
TRBJ1-2 . TRBV30 few TGTGCCTGGAGGGAAACAGGAGATGCAACCTATGGCTACACCTTC CAWRETGDATYGYTF
TRBJ1-5 TRBD1 TRBV7-2 . TGTGCCAGCAGCCCCGACAGGGGATATCAGCCCCAGCATTTT CASSPDRGYQPQHF
TRBJ1-2 . TRBV18 . TGTGCCAGCTCACCGGGCCAGATTTATGGCTACACCTTC CASSPGQIYGYTF
TRBJ2-5 TRBD2 TRBV11-1 . TGTGCCAGCAGCCTAAGACCGGGACTAGATGGGACCCAGTACTTC CASSLRPGLDGTQYF
TRBJ2-3 . TRBV7-9 . TGTGCCAGCAGCTGGGGCCCCGGCACAGATACGCAGTATTTT CASSWGPGTDTQYF
TRBJ2-1 TRBD1 TRBV7-2 . TGTGCCAGCAGCTTAGAGGGGGGGACAGGGGACAATGAGCAGTTCTTC CASSLEGGTGDNEQFF
TRBJ2-5 TRBD1 TRBV18 few TGTGCCAGCTCACCACGGGACAGCGCCGTAGAGACCCAGTACTTC CASSPRDSAVETQYF
TRBJ2-1 TRBD2 TRBV28 few TGTGCCAGCAGTTTGACTAGCGGGAGATACAATGAGCAGTTCTTC CASSLTSGRYNEQFF
TRBJ2-3 TRBD2 TRBV6-5 . TGTGCCAGCAGAGCAGCAGTAGCGGGTACGGACCAGTATTTT CASRAAVAGTDQYF
TRBJ1-2 . TRBV25-1 . TGTGCCAGCAGTGTCGCGGGACTTCTAGACGATGGCTACACCTTC CASSVAGLLDDGYTF
TRBJ2-3 . TRBV7-9 . TGTGCCAGCAGCCACGGACTGAGCACAGATACGCAGTATTTT CASSHGLSTDTQYF
TRBJ2-1 TRBD2 TRBV29-1 few TGCAGCGCTTTAGGACTAGCGCCTTACAATGAGCAGTTCTTC CSALGLAPYNEQFF